A single sample gave rise to the 5 T cell receptor beta chains below, sequenced in a study of blood T cell repertoires in COVID-19. Profiled with immunoSEQ multiplex PCR; TCRdb holds only in-frame clones, not every one. The sample has some 180,000 clones, roughly 76% seen once. Sequencing input: peripheral blood. Source of these receptors: a woman aged 50 to 65 with active or convalescent COVID-19.

The CDR3 nucleotides are TGTGCCATCAGGACAGGGGTTGGTGAACTGAACACTGAAGCTTTCTTT. It is translated as CAIRTGVGELNTEAFF. The chain combines TRBV10-3 with TRBJ1-1; TRBD1 matches at 8 bases. The CDR3 covers 16 residues. Germline CDR1 is ENHRY and CDR2 is SYGVKD. V dropped 6 bases and J dropped 0; count of bases not matched to a gene: 9.

The chain couples TRBV5-5 to TRBJ2-1; no firm D call. This CDR3 has 16 amino acids. Germline V CDR1 and CDR2: SGHKS, YYEKEE (reference sequence). V was cut by 0 bases and J by 0 bases, with 10 bases left in between. The CDR3 loop reads CASSLVVLSSYNEQFF. The CDR3, as DNA: TGTGCCAGCAGCTTGGTGGTATTGAGCTCCTACAATGAGCAGTTCTTC.

The chain has TRBV2 and TRBJ1-6, with 9 bases aligning to TRBD1. Germline CDR1 SNHLY, CDR2 FYNNEI. V dropped 3 bases and J dropped 8; count of bases not matched to a gene: 2. This CDR3 has 14 amino acids. CDR3 residues: CASSDGTGYSPLHF. CDR3 DNA sequence: TGTGCCAGCAGTGACGGGACAGGGTATTCACCCCTCCACTTT.

V gene TRBV4-1 combines with J gene TRBJ2-3; 10 nucleotides match TRBD2. The CDR3 loop spans 19 amino acids. After removal of 1 base from V and 5 bases from J, the junction contained 15 bases not matched to a gene. CDR1 and CDR2 (germline): MGHRA, YSYEKL. Written as DNA, the CDR3 is TGCGCCAGCAGCCAAGCCGCCGGACTAGCGGACAACGAGGGAGATACGCAGTATTTT. It is translated as CASSQAAGLADNEGDTQYF.

The gene calls are TRBV10-3 and TRBJ1-4; 7 positions match TRBD1. Germline CDR1 ENHRY, CDR2 SYGVKD. This CDR3 is 12 amino acids long. With V trimmed by 9 bases and J by 4 bases, 2 bases remained unmatched. The CDR3 loop reads CAISGGNEKLFF. CDR3 coding DNA: TGTGCCATTTCAGGGGGTAATGAAAAACTGTTTTTT.